This T cell receptor beta chain was recovered during a study of PD-L1 blockade in urothelial cancer (dated by TCRdb to between 2016 and 2019). Concerning the study at large: Therapy was started at some point between 2014 and 2016 for all patients, and atezolizumab 1,200 mg was administered intravenously every 3 weeks. About nine tenths of the roughly 30 patients were males with bladder-origin urothelial cancer, and 18 of 29 reported a prior smoking history. An ECOG performance status of 0 or 1 was recorded for the patients, and 0 to 3 prior chemotherapy regimens had been received by the patients. Blood samples were analyzed at two time points: 3 weeks after treatment start (second dose) and 6 weeks after treatment start. Blood samples gave median yields of about 140,000 T cells and over 80,000 unique TCRs, along with a median clonality of about 0.084. The study was an exploratory multi-omic analysis of somatic, immune and clinical correlates of response to PD-L1 blockade with atezolizumab in urothelial cancer. Pretreatment tumor samples, along with matched peripheral blood serially collected before and after atezolizumab treatment, were subjected to TCR sequencing. Durable clinical benefit was defined as a progression-free survival longer than 6 months, and TCR features were additionally tested against progression-free survival and overall survival. In the same patients, pretreatment tumors underwent whole exome sequencing and RNA sequencing in addition to TCR sequencing. Durable clinical benefit was achieved by nine patients but not by the remaining 20. Pretreatment blood TCR-seq was available for 30 or so patients, at least one posttreatment blood collection was obtained for around 25 patients, and tumor TCR-seq was available for around 25 patients.

A cohort of 25 to 30 patients with locally advanced or metastatic urothelial carcinoma, treated at Memorial Sloan Kettering on a trial protocol, was included. Peripheral blood mononuclear cells were collected pretreatment and during treatment, with between 1 and 8 total time points per patient. The Qiagen DNeasy Blood extraction kit was used to purify genomic DNA from total PBMCs and tumor samples. Collected pretreatment and during treatment, PBMCs were isolated and stored as previously described. The paper's findings and limits, for the study overall: Improved progression-free and overall survival was found to be associated with pretreatment peripheral blood TCR clonality below the median. Patients with durable benefit showed greater expansion of tumor-associated TCR clones in peripheral blood 3 weeks after starting treatment (n ≈ 21, p = 0.022). Because the sample size was small (n of about 30) and many exploratory analyses were performed, the results are intended to be hypothesis-generating.

Each PCR received spiked-in synthetic TCR analog templates so that absolute template abundance could be estimated from read counts. TCRbeta CDR3 regions were amplified from genomic DNA with bias-controlled V and J gene primers using the immunoSEQ assay. Sequencing of rearranged TCRbeta segments was done at approximately 20X coverage. As for how the authors treated the data: Clustering was used to correct sequencing errors, and CDR3s were annotated against IMGT to assign V, D and J genes. Downstream analyses used only productive TCRbeta rearrangements and left out out-of-frame or stop-codon sequences. To compute clonality, Shannon entropy was normalized by the log of the number of unique productive sequences and then subtracted from one. Clones differing between time points or between blood and tumor were identified by Fisher's exact test with Benjamini-Hochberg correction at adjusted p below 0.01. TCRdb took over this immuneACCESS table, retaining in-frame rearrangements with V and J assigned. Such tables are incomplete; in checked studies, under half of the missing clones stem from an unresolved V gene, and the remainder is unexplained. V, J and clone size are taken as reported in that table, and D and trimming were inferred from the DNA itself. Within this sample are 40,000 or so clones, with roughly 77% of them counted one time only. 2.7% of the sample comes from the top ten.

The junction shows trimming of 1 base on V and 2 bases on J, plus 15 bases between the germline ends. There are 16 amino acids in the CDR3, from cysteine to phenylalanine inclusive. Only CDR3 DNA remains: 48 bases, in frame from the first base. Via the germline V gene, CDR1 is SGHRS and CDR2 YFSETQ. Turning to this clone: The antigen this receptor binds is unknown. No per-base quality is available; no much larger clone lies one base away.

The clonotype was recovered from a man aged 65 to 79 with urothelial cancer. The sequence joins TRBV5-1 to TRBJ2-5, with no reliable assignment of the D segment. The sample consisted of PBMCs, taken around atezolizumab (anti-PD-L1) treatment. CDR3 loop: CASSLSINNKQETQYF. The bases are TGCGCCAGCAGCTTGTCGATCAACAATAAACAAGAGACCCAGTACTTC.